The next 14 T cell receptor beta chains were all read from a single sample in a study of blood T cell repertoires in COVID-19. Repertoires were generated with immunoSEQ multiplex PCR, while TCRdb's copy carries only in-frame clones and drops some. Of over 150,000 clones listed, 70% to 90% were seen once; the top ten hold approximately 0.6%. Sequencing used peripheral blood. The receptors were gathered from a man aged 55 to 70 with COVID-19, enrolled during active disease.

The chain carries TRBV6-5 and TRBJ2-1; 9 bases fit TRBD1. Looked up from germline, CDR1 is MNHEY and CDR2 is SVGAGI. This CDR3 spans 15 amino acids. With 3 bases clipped from V and 5 bases from J, the junction kept 5 bases outside the gene matches. The CDR3 DNA reads as TGTGCCAGCAGTTATCAACAGGGGGCAGACAATGAGCAGTTCTTC. Protein sequence: CASSYQQGADNEQFF.

J is TRBJ1-5 and V is TRBV18, with D possibly matching TRBD1 (5 bases). V gave up 5 bases and J gave up 4 bases, with 12 bases separating them. The CDR3 covers 14 residues. The germline V gene has CDR1 KGHSH and CDR2 LQKENI. DNA for the CDR3: TGTGCCAGCTCATCACAGCCAGGGAATCAGCCCCAGCATTTT. This encodes CASSSQPGNQPQHF.

V and J are TRBV3-1 (or the pseudogene TRBV3-2) and TRBJ2-5, with D unresolved. Per germline, CDR1 LGHDT and CDR2 YNNKEL (reference sequence). V gave up 0 bases and J gave up 4 bases, with 6 bases separating them. The CDR3 runs 13 residues. CDR3 loop: CASSQDLRETQYF. CDR3 nucleotides: TGTGCCAGCAGCCAAGATCTTCGAGAGACCCAGTACTTC.

This rearrangement joins TRBV5-4 to TRBJ1-2, with D maybe TRBD1 (6 bases). The CDR3 is 14 amino acids. V was cut by 4 bases and J by 5 bases, with 15 bases left in between. Germline V gene data show CDR1 as SGHNT and CDR2 as YYREEE (reference sequence). The DNA for the CDR3 is TGTGCCAGCAGCCGAGGGGGTGGGGGTTATGGCTACACCTTC. Protein: CASSRGGGGYGYTF.

The CDR3 sequence: CASSIGGGIDRNTGELFF. The CDR3 DNA follows: TGTGCCAGTAGTATAGGAGGGGGTATTGACAGGAACACCGGGGAGCTGTTTTTT. This chain links TRBV19 with TRBJ2-2, with a tentative D call TRBD1 (6 bases). V lost 1 base, J lost 1 base, and 16 bases lay in between. This CDR3 has 18 residues. Per the germline V gene, CDR1 is LNHDA and CDR2 is SQIVND (reference sequence). The variable domain in full, with the rest retrieved from reference TRBV19 and TRBJ2-2, is DGGITQSPKYLFRKEGQNVTLSCEQNLNHDAMYWYRQDPGQGLRLIYYSQIVNDFQKGDIAEGYSVSREKKESFPLTVTSAQKNPTAFYLCASSIGGGIDRNTGELFFGEGSRLTVL.

This clone was seen once. CDR3 protein: CAYGTRDRAYNSPLHF. The CDR3 nucleotides are TGTGCCTACGGAACAAGGGACAGGGCATATAATTCACCCCTCCACTTT. The chain has TRBV30 and TRBJ1-6; 9 bases are shared with TRBD1. The CDR3 spans 16 residues. CDR1 is GTSNPN, CDR2 SVGIG, per germline (reference sequence). Unmatched junction bases numbered 11, after V lost 7 bases and J lost 4 bases.

The V call is TRBV7-9, the J call TRBJ1-1; D is possibly TRBD1 (6 bases). V was cut by 0 bases and J by 1 base, with 12 bases left in between. There are 16 residues in the CDR3. Germline CDR1 is SEHNR and CDR2 is FQNEAQ (reference sequence). DNA for the CDR3: TGTGCCAGCAGCTTAGCATCGGGGACATCGAACACTGAAGCTTTCTTT. Translating gives CASSLASGTSNTEAFF.

This clone has only a few counts. This sequence joins TRBV5-1 and TRBJ2-1, with 7 bases aligning to TRBD1. Trimming took 4 bases from V and 5 from J; bases not matched to a gene: 9. Germline V gene lookup returns CDR1 SGHRS and CDR2 YFSETQ. CDR3 length: 15 amino acids. CDR3 bases: TGCGCCAGCAGCAGGGACAGCGGCTTTAACAATGAGCAGTTCTTC. Encoded protein: CASSRDSGFNNEQFF.

The chain carries TRBV7-3 and TRBJ2-5, with TRBD2 as a possible D gene (5 bases). Germline CDR1 is SGHTA and CDR2 is FQGTGA. The CDR3 totals 14 residues. Trimming shortened V by 5 bases and J by 5 bases, and 15 bases separated the two germline ends. The CDR3 reads CASSLRGPGETQYF. CDR3 in DNA: TGTGCCAGCAGCCTACGGGGTCCCGGGGAGACCCAGTACTTC.

This chain links TRBV6-5 with TRBJ2-3; D is uncertain. The V and J ends lost 2 bases and 0 bases respectively, with 6 bases between them. There are 14 residues in the CDR3. Looked up from germline, CDR1 is MNHEY and CDR2 is SVGAGI. As DNA, the CDR3 is TGTGCCAGCAGTTACGGCAGGAGCACAGATACGCAGTATTTT. It codes for CASSYGRSTDTQYF.

This clone was observed a handful of times. The V gene is TRBV12-3 or TRBV12-4, the J gene TRBJ1-2; D is perhaps TRBD1 (5 bases). V lost 5 bases, J lost 7 bases, and 8 bases lay in between. The CDR3 loop spans 11 amino acids. CDR3 in DNA: TGTGCCAGCAGTCTTCAGGGTGGCTACACCTTC. This sequence encodes CASSLQGGYTF.

This clone was seen just once. This sequence joins TRBV27 and TRBJ2-1; tentative D call: TRBD2 (5 bases). The V gene's germline CDR1 is MNHEY and CDR2 SMNVEV (reference sequence). This CDR3 spans 15 amino acids. The ends were cut back, 5 bases at V and 5 bases at J, with 16 bases in the middle. DNA for the CDR3: TGTGCCAGCAGTACCACTAGGTTAACTAACAATGAGCAGTTCTTC. Translated: CASSTTRLTNNEQFF.

The rearrangement links TRBV7-6 to TRBJ2-2; 9 bases fit TRBD1. CDR1 and CDR2 (germline): SGHVS, FNYEAQ. V dropped 0 bases and J dropped 7; count of bases not matched to a gene: 3. CDR3 length equals 15 residues. The CDR3 here is CASSLAGQGIGELFF. Here the CDR3 DNA reads TGTGCCAGCAGCTTAGCGGGACAGGGTATCGGGGAGCTGTTTTTT.

There are a few counts of this clone. V gene TRBV19 combines with J gene TRBJ1-3; possibly TRBD1 for D (6 bases). Per the germline V gene, CDR1 is LNHDA and CDR2 is SQIVND (reference sequence). This CDR3 spans 14 amino acids. The V end was cut by 4 bases, the J end by 7 bases, with 14 bases between. The CDR3 sequence is CASSTGAPRNTIYF. CDR3 DNA sequence: TGTGCCAGTAGTACAGGGGCCCCTCGGAACACCATATATTTT.